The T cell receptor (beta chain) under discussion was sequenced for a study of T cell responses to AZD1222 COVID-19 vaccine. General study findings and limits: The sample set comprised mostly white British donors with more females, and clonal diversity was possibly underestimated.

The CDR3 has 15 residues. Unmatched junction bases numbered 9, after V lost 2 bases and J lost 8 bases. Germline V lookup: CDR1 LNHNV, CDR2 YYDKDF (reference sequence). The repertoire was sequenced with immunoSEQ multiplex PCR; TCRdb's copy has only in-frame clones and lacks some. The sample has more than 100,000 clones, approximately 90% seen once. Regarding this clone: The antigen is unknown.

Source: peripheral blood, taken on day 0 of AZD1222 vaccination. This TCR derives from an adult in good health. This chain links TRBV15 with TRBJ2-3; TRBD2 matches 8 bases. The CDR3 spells CATSRFSGASSTQYF. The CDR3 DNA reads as TGTGCCACCAGCAGATTTAGCGGGGCGTCTAGTACGCAGTATTTT.